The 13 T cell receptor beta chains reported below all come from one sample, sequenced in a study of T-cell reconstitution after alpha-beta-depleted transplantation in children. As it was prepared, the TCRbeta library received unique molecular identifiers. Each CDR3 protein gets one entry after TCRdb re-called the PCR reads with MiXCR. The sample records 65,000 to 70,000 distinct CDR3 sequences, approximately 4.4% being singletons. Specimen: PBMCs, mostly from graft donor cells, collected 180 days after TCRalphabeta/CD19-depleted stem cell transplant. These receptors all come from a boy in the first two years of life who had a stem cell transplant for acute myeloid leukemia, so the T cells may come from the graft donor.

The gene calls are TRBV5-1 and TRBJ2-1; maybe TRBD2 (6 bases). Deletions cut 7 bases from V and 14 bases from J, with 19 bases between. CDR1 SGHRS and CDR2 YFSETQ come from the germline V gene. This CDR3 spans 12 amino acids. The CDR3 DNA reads TGCGCCAGCCCGCTGGAGGGTTCTCTGGAGTTCTTC. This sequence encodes CASPLEGSLEFF. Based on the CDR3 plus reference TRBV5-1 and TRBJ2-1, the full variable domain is KAGVTQTPRYLIKTRGQQVTLSCSPISGHRSVSWYQQTPGQGLQFLFEYFSETQRNKGNFPGRFSGRQFSNSRSEMNVSTLELGDSALYLCASPLEGSLEFFGPGTRLTVL.

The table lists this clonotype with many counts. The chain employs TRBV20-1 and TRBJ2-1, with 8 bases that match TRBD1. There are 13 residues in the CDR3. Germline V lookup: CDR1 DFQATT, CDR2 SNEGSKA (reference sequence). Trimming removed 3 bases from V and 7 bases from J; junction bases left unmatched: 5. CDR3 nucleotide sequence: TGCAGTGCTAGCTTGGACAGGGTGAATGAGCAGTTCTTC. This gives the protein CSASLDRVNEQFF.

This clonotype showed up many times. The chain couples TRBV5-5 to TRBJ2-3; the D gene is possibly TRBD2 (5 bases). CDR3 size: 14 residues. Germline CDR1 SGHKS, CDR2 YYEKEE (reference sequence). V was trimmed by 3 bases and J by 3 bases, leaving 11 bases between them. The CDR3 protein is CASSSHPGTDTQYF. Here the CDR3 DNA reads TGTGCCAGCAGCTCGCACCCGGGGACAGATACGCAGTATTTT.

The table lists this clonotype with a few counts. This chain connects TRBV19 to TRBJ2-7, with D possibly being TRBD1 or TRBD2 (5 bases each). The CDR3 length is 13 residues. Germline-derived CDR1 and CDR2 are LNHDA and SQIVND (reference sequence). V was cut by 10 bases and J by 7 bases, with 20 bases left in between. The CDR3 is CAKDPGPEGEQYV. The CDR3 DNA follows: TGTGCCAAAGACCCGGGACCCGAGGGGGAGCAGTACGTC.

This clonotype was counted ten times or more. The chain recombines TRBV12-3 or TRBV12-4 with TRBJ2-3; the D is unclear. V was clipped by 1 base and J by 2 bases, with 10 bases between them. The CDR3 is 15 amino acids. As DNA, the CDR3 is TGTGCCAGCAGTTTAGACGGCCGTGACACAGATACGCAGTATTTT. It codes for CASSLDGRDTDTQYF.

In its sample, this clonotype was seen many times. The CDR3: CATRKQGMNYEQYV. CDR3 bases: TGTGCCACAAGAAAACAGGGTATGAACTACGAGCAGTACGTC. The V call is TRBV6-2 or TRBV6-3, the J call TRBJ2-7; TRBD1 is a possible D gene (6 bases). Deletions cut 10 bases from V and 3 bases from J, with 19 bases between. CDR3 length: 14 amino acids. Germline V gene sequence: CDR1 MNHEY, CDR2 SVGEGT.

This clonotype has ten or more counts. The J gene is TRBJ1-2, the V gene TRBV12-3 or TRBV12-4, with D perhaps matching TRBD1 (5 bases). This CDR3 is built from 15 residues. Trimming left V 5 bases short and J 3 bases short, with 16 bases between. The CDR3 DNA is TGTGCCAGCAGTATTGAATTGGGGGAAGACTATGGCTACACCTTC. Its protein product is CASSIELGEDYGYTF.

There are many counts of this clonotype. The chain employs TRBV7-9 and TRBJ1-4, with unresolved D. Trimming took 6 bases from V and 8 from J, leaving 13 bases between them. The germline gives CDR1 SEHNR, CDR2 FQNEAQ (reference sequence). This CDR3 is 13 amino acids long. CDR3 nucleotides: TGTGCCAGCAGGCCCAGCGAGTACGAAAAACTGTTTTTT. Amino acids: CASRPSEYEKLFF.

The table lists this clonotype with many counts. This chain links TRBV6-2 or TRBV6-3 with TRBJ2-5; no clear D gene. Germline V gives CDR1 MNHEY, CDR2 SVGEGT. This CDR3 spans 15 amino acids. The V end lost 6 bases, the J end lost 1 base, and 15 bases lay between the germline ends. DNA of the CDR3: TGTGCCAGCAGAGGTGGTCCTCGCCTCCAAGAGACCCAGTACTTC. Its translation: CASRGGPRLQETQYF.

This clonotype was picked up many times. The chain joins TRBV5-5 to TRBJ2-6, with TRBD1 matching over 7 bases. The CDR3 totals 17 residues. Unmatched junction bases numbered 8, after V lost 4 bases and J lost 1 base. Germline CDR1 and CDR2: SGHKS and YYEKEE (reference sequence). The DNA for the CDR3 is TGTGCCAGCAGCCGGGACAGAGCTCTATCTGGGGCCAACGTCCTGACTTTC. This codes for CASSRDRALSGANVLTF.

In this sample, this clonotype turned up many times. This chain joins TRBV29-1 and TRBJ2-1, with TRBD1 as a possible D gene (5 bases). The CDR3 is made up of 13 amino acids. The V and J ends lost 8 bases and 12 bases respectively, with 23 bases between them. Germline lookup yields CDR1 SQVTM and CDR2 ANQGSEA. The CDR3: CSSKAPDNRGQFF. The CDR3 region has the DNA TGCAGCAGCAAAGCCCCGGACAATCGAGGGCAGTTCTTC.

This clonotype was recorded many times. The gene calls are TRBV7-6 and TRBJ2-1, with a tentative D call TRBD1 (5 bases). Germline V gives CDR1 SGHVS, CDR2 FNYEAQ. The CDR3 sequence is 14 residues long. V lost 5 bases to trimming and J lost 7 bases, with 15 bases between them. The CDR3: CASSVAGFGNEQFF. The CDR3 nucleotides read TGTGCCAGCAGCGTGGCAGGGTTTGGGAATGAGCAGTTCTTC.

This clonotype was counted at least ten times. The CDR3 protein is CASSQQGGNQPQHF. The CDR3 bases are TGTGCCAGCAGCCAGCAGGGTGGGAATCAGCCCCAGCATTTT. The chain carries TRBV12-3 or TRBV12-4 and TRBJ1-5, with D maybe TRBD1 (5 bases). This CDR3 spans 14 amino acids. V was trimmed by 6 bases and J by 4 bases, leaving 13 bases between them.